Listed here is a single TCR beta chain. The specificity of this receptor is unknown. Base qualities are missing; no much larger clone stands one base away. Genomic DNA was used as template for profiling of TCR beta VDJ combinations and CDR3 sequences. An Illumina HiSeq 2000 was used for TCR repertoire sequencing. From the authors' description of their analysis: Repertoire assessment relied on Simpson's diversity index, CDR3 size and DJ length profiles, and TRBV/TRBJ rearrangement plots. The immunodominant clone was defined as the most abundant DNA sequence in deep sequencing data. CDR3 amino acid sequences were screened for sharing across subjects and compared with published repertoires and the VDJdb database. TCRdb trimmed public reads at Q25 via fastp, called clones via MiXCR and kept in-frame beta chains. Each CDR3 protein appears once, grouped with its most common genes and DNA. TCRdb, rather than the study authors, made the V and J calls. The sample table contains approximately 160,000 distinct CDR3 sequences; only one count was recorded for approximately 44% of them. Of the sample, 2.5% to 4% falls within the top ten clones.

V is clipped by 1 base and J by 4 bases, and the sequence between their germline boundaries is 10 bases long. CDR1 and CDR2 are drawn from the germline V gene (reference sequence): SEHNR, FQNEAQ. From the cysteine through the phenylalanine, the CDR3 covers 14 amino acids. Of the read, only the CDR3 DNA is kept; its 42 bases are in frame from base 1. These data are taken from a study of CD8+CD57+ T cells in acquired aplastic anemia (dated by TCRdb to between 2017 and 2018). With respect to the entire study: On average, sorted CD4+ and CD8+ cells yielded approximately 3 ug of extracted DNA, with a range of 0.2 to 27.4 ug. CD8+CD57+ expansion was defined as frequency above the mean frequency observed in healthy subjects.

Overall study outcomes, separate from this receptor: Roughly 31 CD8+ CDR3 sequences were shared between patients and controls but appeared highly expressed in patients and within their immunodominant clones. No significant difference in CD8+ Simpson's diversity was found between patients and healthy controls (P=0.060).

The patients picked for sequencing were ones in whom flow cytometry had shown an expansion of CD8+CD57+ cells. Every patient had severe acquired aplastic anemia, diagnosed using the International Study of Aplastic Anemia and Agranulocytosis and Camitta criteria. No patient had received any therapy when blood was sampled. TCR repertoires of sorted CD4+ and CD8+ blood T cells from severe aplastic anemia patients and healthy subjects were deep-sequenced in the study. In the USA, patient enrollment took place under clinicaltrials.gov protocols 00001620, 01623167, 00001397, 00071045, 00081523 and 00961064. Ficoll-Paque density gradient centrifugation was used to isolate peripheral blood mononuclear cells. Before DNA was extracted, CD4+ and CD8+ T cells were sorted using either FACS or magnetic beads.

The V gene is TRBV7-9 and the J gene is TRBJ1-2; a weak D assignment points to TRBD1 (6 bases agree). The clonotype originates from a human donor with aplastic anemia. Sequenced: sorted CD4+, CD8+, or CD8+CD57+ T cells (not recorded which) from PBMCs. DNA sequence: TGTGCCAGCAGCTTAGGACAGGCCGTCTATGGCTACACCTTC. Its coded protein is CASSLGQAVYGYTF.